The clone carrying this TCR beta chain was seen a single time. The antigen is undetermined. Only in-frame clones appear in the TCRdb table, and some are missing; sequencing was by immunoSEQ multiplex PCR. The sample yields over 65,000 clones, 85% to 90% seen once. The CDR3 loop spans 19 amino acids. Germline values: CDR1 SGHTA, CDR2 FQGNSA. V gave up 3 bases and J gave up 0 bases, with 21 bases separating them. The data stem from a study of OX40 agonist ivuxolimab in advanced cancers. Across the whole study: Hepatocellular carcinoma, melanoma, renal cell or head and neck cancer occurred in dose-escalation patients. Study observations and caveats: Clonal expansion was among the lowest in partial responders at 0.1-3.0 mg/kg, especially CD8+. CD4+ T cells averaged fewer expanded clones than CD8+ T cells.

Systemic immunosuppression or autoimmune disease history was grounds to exclude patients. This material consisted of CD4+ or CD8+ T cells sorted from blood, taken in a trial of the OX40 agonist ivuxolimab. The genes are TRBV7-2 and TRBJ2-1; D might be TRBD2 (6 bases). The clonotype comes from an adult with an advanced solid tumor such as melanoma, head and neck, liver or kidney cancer. CDR3 sequence: CASSLMRGGGPSSYNEQFF. Written as DNA, the CDR3 is TGTGCCAGCAGCTTGATGCGGGGTGGCGGGCCCAGCTCCTACAATGAGCAGTTCTTC.